This TCR beta chain was found in a study of T cells after yellow fever vaccination. Study observations and caveats: The secondary response was weaker, and its peak arrived faster, on day 5 versus 15. The bulk population could contribute abundant contaminating clonotypes to FACS-sorted repertoires.

This clonotype appeared many times. Antigen unknown. The V gene's germline CDR1 is LGHDT and CDR2 YNNKEL (reference sequence). The CDR3 consists of 10 residues. With 7 bases removed from V and 7 bases from J, the gap between germline ends came to 5 bases. Template switching with 5'RACE generated the TCR cDNA and added a universal primer site and UMIs. TCRdb passed the 5' RACE reads through MiXCR, listing each CDR3 protein once. The data contain 100,000 to 150,000 distinct CDR3 sequences, around 6.7% of them singletons. Sequencing was performed on CD4+ T cells sorted from PBMCs, taken around 45 days after the first yellow fever vaccination. The V and J genes are TRBV3-1 and TRBJ1-5; D ambiguous. The TCR originated in a man younger than 30 who received the YFV17D yellow fever vaccine. CDR3 amino acids: CASTYQPQHF. The CDR3 coding sequence is TGTGCCAGCACATACCAGCCCCAGCATTTT.